These 12 T cell receptor beta chains originate from one sample sequenced in a study of regulatory T cells in long-lasting Graves disease. Time point indicated: newly diagnosed GD, antithyroid drugs for less than 3 months. Researchers made the TCR library from RNA that was extracted from PBMCs. Arm-PCR of CDR3 regions and iRepertoire HTBI primers were used to build TCR beta libraries. TCRdb re-analysed the multiplex PCR reads in MiXCR, keeping a single row per CDR3 protein. The sample yields 400,000 to 550,000 distinct CDR3 sequences, about 17% seen once. The same sample was also used in a study of T cells in Graves' hyperthyroidism and ophthalmopathy.

The sequencing here drew on peripheral blood mononuclear cells (PBMCs), taken at new diagnosis, from a patient treated with antithyroid drugs. The receptor source for this set is a woman in her 30s with Graves disease.

In this sample, this clonotype turned up a few times. This chain connects TRBV7-9 to TRBJ1-5; no firm D call. The CDR3 runs to 13 residues. Germline lookup yields CDR1 SEHNR and CDR2 FQNEAQ (reference sequence). V lost 5 bases and J lost 4, with 9 bases in between. In nucleotides, the CDR3 is TGTGCCAGCAGCCAGCTAGGAAATCAGCCCCAGCATTTT. Protein: CASSQLGNQPQHF.

In its sample, this clonotype was seen many times. At one end, the junction sequence differs from germline, possibly due to a read error. The gene calls are TRBV7-3 and TRBJ2-3, with 13 bases aligning to TRBD2. The germline V gene has CDR1 SGHTA and CDR2 FQGTGA. This CDR3 is built from 16 residues. In nucleotides, the CDR3 is TGTGCCAGCAACTTAGGGACTAGCGGGGGCACAGATACGCAGTATTTT. Translated, it gives CASNLGTSGGTDTQYF.

This clonotype was detected ten times or more. The CDR3 sequence: CASSPQNFMNTEAFF. The CDR3 DNA reads as TGTGCCAGCTCACCACAGAATTTCATGAACACTGAAGCTTTCTTT. The chain has TRBV18 and TRBJ1-1; D unclear. V lost 1 base and J 0 bases, leaving 9 bases between the germline ends. The CDR3 consists of 15 residues. From germline, CDR1 is KGHSH and CDR2 LQKENI.

This clonotype has just one count. This sequence joins TRBV10-1 and TRBJ2-3, with D tentatively TRBD2 (6 bases). The CDR3 is 14 amino acids. Trimming left V 6 bases short and J 0 bases short, with 10 bases between. Germline V gene sequence: CDR1 WNHNN, CDR2 SYGVQD (reference sequence). As DNA, the CDR3 is TGCGCCAGCAGCGCCGGGACTAGCACAGATACGCAGTATTTT. Its translation is CASSAGTSTDTQYF.

This clonotype was recorded many times. The chain employs TRBV20-1 and TRBJ2-7; either TRBD1 or TRBD2 may supply D (5 bases each). In germline, CDR1 is DFQATT, CDR2 SNEGSKA (reference sequence). The CDR3 length is 15 residues. Trimming stripped 0 bases from V and 3 bases from J, with 15 bases between. The CDR3 region has the DNA TGCAGTGCTAGAGATTTTCGGGACGAAGGCTACGAGCAGTACTTC. Translating it yields CSARDFRDEGYEQYF.

About this clonotype: Being one base from a much bigger clone, this may be a read error. The V gene is TRBV13, the J gene TRBJ1-5, with D unresolved. From germline, CDR1 is PRHDT and CDR2 FYEKMQ (reference sequence). This CDR3 spans 12 amino acids. The CDR3 is CAGSSQNQPQHF. CDR3 sequence (DNA): TGTGCCGGCAGCTCCCAAAATCAGCCCCAGCATTTT.

In its sample, this clonotype was seen many times. The genes are TRBV28 and TRBJ2-5; the D is unclear. The germline V gene has CDR1 MDHEN and CDR2 SYDVKM. The CDR3 extends over 15 amino acids. V lost 2 bases to trimming and J lost 3 bases, with 13 bases between them. The CDR3 reads CASSLGSSKEETQYF. DNA for the CDR3: TGTGCCAGCAGTTTAGGTTCTTCCAAAGAAGAGACCCAGTACTTC.

This clonotype was seen a handful of times. The chain combines TRBV27 with TRBJ2-1, with a possible D match to TRBD2 (5 bases). The germline CDR1 and CDR2 sequences are MNHEY and SMNVEV (reference sequence). The CDR3 contains 14 residues. V shed 5 bases and J shed 5 bases, with 13 bases lying between them. CDR3 region: CASSRPSGDNEQFF. CDR3 DNA sequence: TGTGCCAGCAGTCGCCCCTCCGGGGACAATGAGCAGTTCTTC.

This clonotype was counted many times. This chain joins TRBV20-1 and TRBJ2-1; D possibly corresponds to TRBD2 (6 bases). Trimming removed 3 bases at V and 3 bases at J, with 15 bases between. The CDR3 sequence is 15 residues long. Germline V CDR1 and CDR2: DFQATT, SNEGSKA (reference sequence). CDR3 protein: CSASGGNSLYNEQFF. Written as DNA, the CDR3 is TGCAGTGCTAGTGGCGGGAATTCCCTCTACAATGAGCAGTTCTTC.

In regard to this clonotype: A much larger clone lies one base from this, so it may be a read error. This chain joins TRBV30 and TRBJ1-5, with TRBD1 as a possible D gene (5 bases). CDR1 is GTSNPN, CDR2 SVGIG, per germline (reference sequence). The CDR3 totals 14 residues. The DNA for the CDR3 is TGTGCCTGGGGGGGGACCGCGGGGGATCAGCCCCTGCATTTT. It yields the protein CAWGGTAGDQPLHF.

This clonotype was recorded many times. CDR3 sequence (DNA): TGTGCCAGCAGTTTTAACCTAAACACCGGGGAGCTGTTTTTT. This sequence encodes CASSFNLNTGELFF. The chain carries TRBV12-3 or TRBV12-4 and TRBJ2-2; D remains unclear. There are 14 residues in the CDR3. Trimming removed 3 bases at V and 2 bases at J, with 7 bases between.

This sequence joins TRBV7-9 and TRBJ1-3; weak D call: TRBD1 (6 bases). Germline V lookup: CDR1 SEHNR, CDR2 FQNEAQ (reference sequence). The CDR3 contains 17 residues. Trimming cost V 4 bases and J 0 bases, with 16 bases left between them. The CDR3: CASSSQTGTYSGNTIYF. The CDR3 DNA reads as TGTGCCAGCAGCTCCCAGACAGGCACCTACTCTGGAAACACCATATATTTT.